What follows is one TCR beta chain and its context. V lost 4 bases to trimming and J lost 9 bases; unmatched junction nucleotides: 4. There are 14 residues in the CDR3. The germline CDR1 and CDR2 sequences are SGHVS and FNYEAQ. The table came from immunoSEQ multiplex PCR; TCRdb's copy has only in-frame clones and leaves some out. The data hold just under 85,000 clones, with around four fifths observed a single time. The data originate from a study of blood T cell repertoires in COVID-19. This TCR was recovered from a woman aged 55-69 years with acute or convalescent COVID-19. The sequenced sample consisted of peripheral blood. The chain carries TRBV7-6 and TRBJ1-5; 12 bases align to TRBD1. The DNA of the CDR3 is TGTGCCAGCAGCTCGGGACAGGGGGCGAGGCCCCAGCATTTT. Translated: CASSSGQGARPQHF.